The 12 T cell receptor beta chains below come from one sample, sequenced in a study of beta chain features in type 1 diabetes. Every isolated RNA sample was fully reverse transcribed, so sequencing captured expressed TCRB transcripts. Assay used: immunoSEQ multiplex PCR; TCRdb lists only in-frame clones, some missing. Seen here are fewer than 350,000 clones, roughly a fifth observed once, and the top ten hold 0.044%. Sequenced material: naive CD4+ T cells from blood. The source is a woman between 18 and 29 years old in good health.

The chain carries TRBV4-2 and TRBJ1-1; D is possibly TRBD1 (5 bases). Germline values: CDR1 LGHNA, CDR2 YNFKEQ. The ends were cut back, 5 bases at V and 10 bases at J, with 14 bases in the middle. This CDR3 comprises 12 residues. CDR3 bases: TGTGCCAGCAGCTTGACGGAGGGGCGAGCTTTCTTT. Amino acid sequence: CASSLTEGRAFF.

The genes are TRBV7-9 and TRBJ2-1, with TRBD2 identical over 7 bases. CDR1 is SEHNR and CDR2 is FQNEAQ in the germline V gene (reference sequence). The CDR3 runs to 15 residues. The junction had 8 bases not matched to a gene; V was cut back by 0 bases and J by 9 bases. CDR3 in amino acids: CASSLAQGGSFEQFF. CDR3 coding DNA: TGTGCCAGCAGCTTAGCCCAAGGCGGGAGCTTTGAGCAGTTCTTC.

The gene calls are TRBV19 and TRBJ2-1; 12 nucleotides match TRBD2. Germline CDR1 LNHDA, CDR2 SQIVND (reference sequence). The junction had 10 bases not matched to a gene; V was cut back by 2 bases and J by 14 bases. The CDR3 extends over 15 amino acids. CDR3 region: CASSILRTSGIGEFF. The CDR3 coding sequence is TGTGCCAGTAGTATATTGAGGACTAGCGGGATAGGGGAGTTCTTC. Supplemented by reference TRBV19 and TRBJ2-1, the full variable domain reads DGGITQSPKYLFRKEGQNVTLSCEQNLNHDAMYWYRQDPGQGLRLIYYSQIVNDFQKGDIAEGYSVSREKKESFPLTVTSAQKNPTAFYLCASSILRTSGIGEFFGPGTRLTVL.

CDR3 nucleotides: TGTGCCAGCAGTGCCAACTACGAGCAGTACTTC. It specifies CASSANYEQYF. The chain joins TRBV25-1 to TRBJ2-7; D unresolved. Trimming removed 4 bases at V and 3 bases at J, with 4 bases between. Per germline, CDR1 MGHDK and CDR2 SYGVNS. The CDR3 consists of 11 residues.

CDR3 region: CAWSVTRALSPLHF. In DNA form, the CDR3 reads TGTGCCTGGAGTGTAACGCGGGCTCTTTCGCCCCTCCACTTT. The chain couples TRBV30 to TRBJ1-6; D remains ambiguous. Germline lookup yields CDR1 GTSNPN and CDR2 SVGIG (reference sequence). The CDR3 contains 14 residues. Deletions cut 0 bases from V and 13 bases from J, with 16 bases between.

The chain links TRBV10-3 to TRBJ2-6; 9 nucleotides align to TRBD1. The CDR3 runs 17 residues. Germline trimming cut 6 bases from V and 0 bases from J; bases unmatched to any gene: 6. Germline V gives CDR1 ENHRY, CDR2 SYGVKD. The CDR3: CAIRGDRVSSGANVLTF. CDR3 bases: TGTGCCATCAGGGGGGACAGGGTTAGCTCTGGGGCCAACGTCCTGACTTTC.

As concerns this clone: Other DNA sequences within the sample encode an identical CDR3. The chain has TRBV7-2 and TRBJ2-5, with D possibly being TRBD1 (6 bases). The CDR3 totals 14 residues. Trimming shortened V by 2 bases and J by 5 bases, and 12 bases separated the two germline ends. CDR1 is SGHTA, CDR2 FQGNSA, per germline. The CDR3, as DNA: TGTGCCAGCAGCTTACAGGGGTCACAGGAGACCCAGTACTTC. As protein: CASSLQGSQETQYF.

J is TRBJ2-1 and V is TRBV7-2; 7 bases fit TRBD2. The CDR3 length is 16 residues. CDR1 and CDR2 (germline): SGHTA, FQGNSA. Trimming took 7 bases from V and 7 from J; bases not matched to a gene: 16. In DNA, the CDR3 is TGTGCCAGCACCCCCGGTCTAGCGGCTTCTAGGAATGAGCAGTTCTTC. It translates to CASTPGLAASRNEQFF. The full variable domain, its missing parts supplied by reference TRBV7-2 and TRBJ2-1, is GAGVSQSPSNKVTEKGKDVELRCDPISGHTALYWYRQSLGQGLEFLIYFQGNSAPDKSGLPSDRFSAERTGGSVSTLTIQRTQQEDSAVYLCASTPGLAASRNEQFFGPGTRLTVL.

The genes are TRBV7-9 and TRBJ2-7; 7 bases are a match to TRBD1. In germline, CDR1 is SEHNR, CDR2 FQNEAQ (reference sequence). The junction had 5 bases not matched to a gene; V was cut back by 7 bases and J by 5 bases. This CDR3 spans 12 amino acids. The CDR3 region is CASTHRGHEQYF. As DNA, the CDR3 is TGTGCCAGCACCCACAGGGGCCACGAGCAGTACTTC. Full variable domain (outside the CDR3, taken from reference TRBV7-9 and TRBJ2-7): DTGVSQNPRHKITKRGQNVTFRCDPISEHNRLYWYRQTLGQGPEFLTYFQNEAQLEKSRLLSDRFSAERPKGSFSTLEIQRTEQGDSAMYLCASTHRGHEQYFGPGTRLTVT.

The V gene is TRBV18, the J gene TRBJ2-1; a possible D gene is TRBD2 (6 bases). V lost 0 bases and J lost 4, with 7 bases in between. This CDR3 contains 14 residues. Per germline, CDR1 KGHSH and CDR2 LQKENI. DNA for the CDR3: TGTGCCAGCTCACCACCGGAGGGGTACAATGAGCAGTTCTTC. It codes for CASSPPEGYNEQFF. The full variable domain, completed using reference TRBV18 and TRBJ2-1, is NAGVMQNPRHLVRRRGQEARLRCSPMKGHSHVYWYRQLPEEGLKFMVYLQKENIIDESGMPKERFSAEFPKEGPSILRIQQVVRGDSAAYFCASSPPEGYNEQFFGPGTRLTVL.

The chain uses TRBV11-2 and TRBJ2-7; 8 bases map to TRBD2. In germline, CDR1 is SGHAT, CDR2 FQNNGV. The J segment lost 4 bases and the V segment lost 2 bases, leaving 4 bases of the junction unmatched. The CDR3 extends over 14 amino acids. The CDR3 DNA reads TGTGCCAGCAGCTTAATTGCGGGGGGTTACGAGCAGTACTTC. This sequence encodes CASSLIAGGYEQYF.

This clone was counted only a few times. The chain is built from TRBV4-3 and TRBJ2-7; a weak D match, TRBD2 (6 bases). V was shortened by 0 bases and J by 13 bases, with 13 bases between the two germline ends. The CDR3 covers 12 residues. Germline CDR1 LGHNA, CDR2 YSLEER. CDR3 nucleotide sequence: TGCGCCAGCAGCCAAGATGGGAGGACACTCTACTTC. Encoded protein: CASSQDGRTLYF.